The 27 T cell receptor beta chains given below trace back to one sample, sequenced in a study of Graves' ophthalmopathy and Graves' hyperthyroidism. Transcripts of RNA were the source for amplifying TCR beta CDR3 regions. RT-PCR was first run with HTBI primers, then multiplex PCR in a second round. TCRdb re-analysed the multiplex PCR reads in MiXCR, keeping a single row per CDR3 protein. Of a few hundred thousand distinct CDR3 sequences listed, about 35% are singletons. Material: peripheral blood or thyroid tissue (not recorded which). The receptors here all came from an adult man with Graves' hyperthyroidism.

The V call is TRBV20-1, the J call TRBJ2-2, with D hard to call. The CDR3 totals 14 residues. Germline V CDR1 and CDR2: DFQATT, SNEGSKA (reference sequence). With 6 bases removed from V and 0 bases from J, the gap between germline ends came to 11 bases. DNA for the CDR3: TGCAGTGCAGGAGACAACGCGAACACCGGGGAGCTGTTTTTT. Encoded protein: CSAGDNANTGELFF.

This sequence joins TRBV7-2 and TRBJ1-2; D ambiguous. The CDR3 covers 14 residues. The germline V gene encodes CDR1 SGHTA and CDR2 FQGNSA. V lost 5 bases to trimming and J lost 5 bases, with 15 bases between them. The CDR3 protein is CASSQDREFYGYTF. CDR3 coding DNA: TGTGCCAGCAGCCAAGATAGAGAATTTTATGGCTACACCTTC.

This chain joins TRBV30 and TRBJ2-2, with TRBD1 identical over 8 bases. The CDR3 is 15 residues long. Germline trimming cut 3 bases from V and 2 bases from J; bases unmatched to any gene: 5. Germline values: CDR1 GTSNPN, CDR2 SVGIG (reference sequence). CDR3 amino acids: CAWRQGAINTGELFF. DNA for the CDR3: TGTGCCTGGAGGCAGGGGGCGATCAACACCGGGGAGCTGTTTTTT.

This clonotype was counted ten times or more. The chain links TRBV24-1 to TRBJ1-1; D may be TRBD1 (6 bases). This CDR3 has 13 amino acids. CDR1 KGHDR and CDR2 SFDVKD come from the germline V gene. Trimming took 9 bases from V and 4 from J, leaving 14 bases between them. CDR3 in amino acids: CATCARGGTEAFF. The CDR3 nucleotides read TGTGCCACCTGCGCCAGGGGTGGCACTGAAGCTTTCTTT.

This clonotype was recorded at least ten times. This chain uses TRBV25-1 with TRBJ2-5; 10 nucleotides align to TRBD1. The ends lost 0 bases at V and 3 bases at J; junction bases unmatched: 7. The CDR3 has 17 residues. Germline CDR1 reads MGHDK; CDR2 reads SYGVNS. The CDR3, as DNA: TGTGCCAGCAGTGAATATCCCATGGACAGGGGGAAAGAGACCCAGTACTTC. Amino acids: CASSEYPMDRGKETQYF.

As concerns this clonotype: This sequence may be a read error, since a much larger clone differs from it by one base. The DNA for the CDR3 is TGTGCCAGCAGCCATGGACCGGGTGGGGCCAACGTCCTGACTTTC. This translates into CASSHGPGGANVLTF. This chain links TRBV6-6 with TRBJ2-6; no clear D gene. CDR3 size: 15 residues. The germline V and J ends were trimmed by 6 bases and 3 bases, with 12 bases remaining between them. The V gene's germline CDR1 is MNHNY and CDR2 SVGAGI (reference sequence).

At least ten counts were recorded for this clonotype. This chain links TRBV10-3 with TRBJ1-1, with D unresolved. Deletions cut 6 bases from V and 0 bases from J, with 8 bases between. Germline loops: CDR1 ENHRY, CDR2 SYGVKD. This CDR3 is 13 amino acids long. CDR3 DNA: TGTGCCATCAGGGAGGCGATGAACACTGAAGCTTTCTTT. This translates into CAIREAMNTEAFF.

To note about this clonotype: Germline and junction disagree at one end, which may indicate a read error. This chain links TRBV2 with TRBJ2-2; the D gene is possibly TRBD2 (5 bases). Germline CDR1 reads SNHLY; CDR2 reads FYNNEI. The CDR3 contains 13 residues. DNA of the CDR3: TGTGCCAGCAGCTCCCCGGAGGTGAGAGAGCAGTTTTTT. Residues: CASSSPEVREQFF.

This clonotype was detected a few times. The chain links TRBV2 to TRBJ2-3; 9 positions match TRBD2. Losses at the gene ends were 2 bases for V and 2 bases for J; bases not matched to a gene: 8. The CDR3 sequence is 17 residues long. The germline CDR1 and CDR2 sequences are SNHLY and FYNNEI. CDR3 residues: CASSEFGLAGITDTQYF. In DNA, the CDR3 is TGTGCCAGCAGTGAATTTGGGCTAGCGGGGATCACAGATACGCAGTATTTT. The full variable domain, its missing parts supplied by reference TRBV2 and TRBJ2-3, is EPEVTQTPSHQVTQMGQEVILRCVPISNHLYFYWYRQILGQKVEFLVSFYNNEISEKSEIFDDQFSVERPDGSNFTLKIRSTKLEDSAMYFCASSEFGLAGITDTQYFGPGTRLTVL.

As regards this clonotype: With a much larger clone just one base away, this may be a read error. The chain has TRBV7-9 and TRBJ1-6; TRBD1 aligns across 7 bases. The CDR3 is 19 residues long. Germline V CDR1 and CDR2: SEHNR, FQNEAQ (reference sequence). The CDR3 reads CAGSLSLTRGSSYNSPLHF. In DNA, the CDR3 is TGTGCCGGCAGCTTATCGCTGACCAGGGGGAGCTCCTATAATTCACCCCTCCACTTT.

The chain couples TRBV25-1 to TRBJ2-5; TRBD2 matches 7 bases. Trimming took 3 bases from V and 2 from J; bases not matched to a gene: 9. Germline-derived CDR1 and CDR2 are MGHDK and SYGVNS. The CDR3 loop spans 16 amino acids. CDR3 region: CASSDSPQGGQETQYF. The CDR3 DNA sequence: TGTGCCAGCAGTGACTCCCCTCAGGGAGGGCAAGAGACCCAGTACTTC.

This clonotype was observed at least ten times. J is TRBJ2-5 and V is TRBV20-1; the D gene is possibly TRBD2 (5 bases). Between the trimmed V and J ends, which lost 5 bases and 2 bases, there was a span of 9 bases. CDR3 length: 12 residues. CDR1 and CDR2 from the germline V gene are DFQATT and SNEGSKA (reference sequence). The CDR3 here is CSAGRGQETQYF. For the CDR3, the DNA is TGCAGTGCTGGTCGAGGGCAAGAGACCCAGTACTTC.

For this clonotype: This CDR3 is missing its conserved last phenylalanine or tryptophan, likely due to a read error. The chain combines TRBV7-9 with TRBJ1-1, with D possibly being TRBD1 (6 bases). With 6 bases removed from V and 5 bases from J, the gap between germline ends came to 10 bases. This CDR3 comprises 12 residues. CDR1 and CDR2 (germline): SEHNR, FQNEAQ (reference sequence). Written as DNA, the CDR3 is TGTGCCAGCAGTCAGGGGTGGACTGAAGCTTTCCTT. Residues: CASSQGWTEAFL.

The chain is built from TRBV24-1 and TRBJ2-7, with 12 bases identical to TRBD2. V lost 0 bases, J lost 7 bases, and 9 bases stayed unmatched. Per the germline V gene, CDR1 is KGHDR and CDR2 is SFDVKD. The CDR3 runs 17 residues. The CDR3, as DNA: TGTGCCACCAGTGATTTGCAAGGGACTAGCGGGTACAATGAGCAGTACTTC. This codes for CATSDLQGTSGYNEQYF.

The chain couples TRBV11-2 to TRBJ2-7; 13 bases map to TRBD2. This CDR3 is 19 amino acids long. Trimming took 2 bases from V and 2 from J; bases not matched to a gene: 12. Germline CDR1 and CDR2: SGHAT and FQNNGV. This chain's CDR3 is CASSLNLFRLAGGTYEQYF. CDR3 coding DNA: TGTGCCAGCAGCTTAAACCTCTTCCGACTAGCGGGAGGTACCTACGAGCAGTACTTC.

This clonotype showed up many times. The chain links TRBV7-9 to TRBJ2-7, with TRBD1 matching 8 bases. Per germline, CDR1 SEHNR and CDR2 FQNEAQ (reference sequence). Trimming at V came to 2 bases and at J to 4 bases, leaving 4 bases not matched to a gene. The CDR3 runs to 14 residues. This CDR3 is CASSLTGQVYEQYF. CDR3 coding DNA: TGTGCCAGCAGCTTAACGGGACAGGTTTACGAGCAGTACTTC.

This sequence joins TRBV7-6 and TRBJ2-3; 10 bases are a match to TRBD2. After removal of 5 bases from V and 3 bases from J, the junction contained 5 bases not matched to a gene. The germline V gene encodes CDR1 SGHVS and CDR2 FNYEAQ. This CDR3 has 15 residues. In DNA form, the CDR3 reads TGTGCCAGCAGCGGTACTAGCGGGGTTACAGATACGCAGTATTTT. As protein: CASSGTSGVTDTQYF.

The J gene is TRBJ1-5, the V gene TRBV9; TRBD1 matches 10 bases. J was trimmed by 3 bases and V by 3 bases; bases with no gene match: 3. CDR3 length: 15 amino acids. Per germline, CDR1 SGDLS and CDR2 YYNGEE. Here the CDR3 DNA reads TGTGCCAGCAGCGCCGGACAGGGGGACAATCAGCCCCAGCATTTT. It codes for CASSAGQGDNQPQHF. The full variable domain, with the rest looked up from reference TRBV9 and TRBJ1-5, is DSGVTQTPKHLITATGQRVTLRCSPRSGDLSVYWYQQSLDQGLQFLIQYYNGEERAKGNILERFSAQQFPDLHSELNLSSLELGDSALYFCASSAGQGDNQPQHFGDGTRLSIL.

Concerning this clonotype: This may be a read error: a much more frequent sequence differs by one nucleotide. The chain carries TRBV3-1 and TRBJ2-5; no definite D call. The germline CDR1 and CDR2 sequences are LGHDT and YNNKEL (reference sequence). The CDR3 totals 12 residues. In DNA form, the CDR3 reads TGTGCCAGCAGCCACTTAGAAGAGGCCCAGTACTTC. It encodes CASSHLEEAQYF.

The J gene is TRBJ1-2, the V gene TRBV2; no definite D call. Trimming stripped 2 bases from V and 4 bases from J, with 11 bases between. From germline, CDR1 is SNHLY and CDR2 FYNNEI. This CDR3 is built from 14 residues. CDR3 residues: CASSELRGSYGYTF. DNA for the CDR3: TGTGCCAGCAGTGAACTACGGGGTTCCTATGGCTACACCTTC.

This clonotype showed up just a few times. This chain links TRBV20-1 with TRBJ1-1, with 7 bases fitting TRBD1. J gave up 3 bases and V 4 bases, and 11 bases lay outside the gene matches. The CDR3 has 15 amino acids. Germline CDR1 reads DFQATT; CDR2 reads SNEGSKA (reference sequence). The CDR3 sequence: CSAKPQGMADTEAFF. CDR3 sequence (DNA): TGCAGTGCTAAACCACAGGGGATGGCGGACACTGAAGCTTTCTTT.

This clonotype occurred a few times. The V and J genes are TRBV12-3 or TRBV12-4 and TRBJ1-1, with unresolved D. The CDR3 contains 18 residues. Trimming removed 4 bases at V and 2 bases at J, with 23 bases between. CDR3 DNA sequence: TGTGCCAGCAGTTACTCGATGGATGGGGATATCTCAAACACTGAAGCTTTCTTT. Protein: CASSYSMDGDISNTEAFF.

As for this clonotype: The CDR3 does not end in the conserved phenylalanine or tryptophan, so this is likely a read error. The DNA is left out, because the CDR3 cannot be placed on it with certainty; the CDR3 is given as TCRdb lists it. The chain is built from TRBV7-8 and TRBJ2-5; TRBD2, the D gene given by the table, was not confirmed from the DNA. Germline V gives CDR1 SGHVS, CDR2 FQNEAQ. The CDR3 adds up to 9 amino acids, both ends counted. Here the CDR3 reads CASSLLKLV.

The J gene is TRBJ2-5, the V gene TRBV29-1; TRBD1 aligns across 7 bases. The CDR3 sequence is 12 residues long. The V segment lost 6 bases and the J segment 5 bases; nucleotides outside the gene matches: 6. Looked up from germline, CDR1 is SQVTM and CDR2 is ANQGSEA. CDR3 in amino acids: CSVLGGWETQYF. CDR3 sequence (DNA): TGCAGCGTACTAGGGGGCTGGGAGACCCAGTACTTC.

The rearrangement links TRBV24-1 to TRBJ1-6; 7 bases map to TRBD1. The CDR3 is 15 amino acids. J lost 2 bases, V lost 7 bases, and 4 bases had no gene match. Germline V gene lookup returns CDR1 KGHDR and CDR2 SFDVKD. The CDR3 bases are TGTGCCACCAGACAGGGGATCCCCTATAATTCACCCCTCCACTTT. This gives the protein CATRQGIPYNSPLHF.

This clonotype has a count of ten or more. CDR3 amino acids: CASTGQGVMPQYF. DNA for the CDR3: TGCGCCAGCACTGGACAGGGTGTAATGCCCCAGTACTTC. This chain joins TRBV10-2 and TRBJ2-5, with 8 bases aligning to TRBD1. Losses at the gene ends were 7 bases for V and 9 bases for J; bases not matched to a gene: 10. Germline V gives CDR1 WSHSY, CDR2 SAAADI. This CDR3 is 13 amino acids long.

The sample holds many counts of this clonotype. The rearrangement uses TRBV2 and TRBJ1-5; 9 nucleotides agree with TRBD1. Germline trimming cut 4 bases from V and 4 bases from J; bases unmatched to any gene: 8. The CDR3 contains 16 residues. Looked up from germline, CDR1 is SNHLY and CDR2 is FYNNEI. The DNA of the CDR3 is TGTGCCAGCAGTGTGGACAGGGGCCGGGTGAATCAGCCCCAGCATTTT. It codes for CASSVDRGRVNQPQHF.